A single sample gave rise to the 4 T cell receptor beta chains below, sequenced in a study of response to subunit inactivated influenza vaccine. One entry per CDR3 protein, called by TCRdb with MiXCR from the RT-PCR reads. The data show hundreds of thousands of distinct CDR3 sequences, more than 15% seen once. Here the sequenced sample was CD4+ T cells sorted from PBMCs, taken about 24 months after vaccination. These receptor sequences come from a man aged 50-75 years who received an inactivated influenza vaccine.

This clonotype has a handful of counts. J is TRBJ2-3 and V is TRBV4-3; D remains ambiguous. The CDR3 contains 15 residues. V shed 1 base and J shed 2 bases, with 10 bases lying between them. Germline CDR1 reads LGHNA; CDR2 reads YSLEER. The CDR3 sequence: CASSQVNLDTDTQYF. The CDR3 DNA sequence: TGCGCCAGCAGCCAAGTAAATCTTGACACAGATACGCAGTATTTT.

This clonotype has more than one count but fewer than ten. The chain joins TRBV20-1 to TRBJ2-1; D not certain. Trimming left V 5 bases short and J 4 bases short, with 21 bases between. This CDR3 is built from 16 residues. The germline V gene has CDR1 DFQATT and CDR2 SNEGSKA (reference sequence). In nucleotides, the CDR3 is TGCAGTGCTGAGGACCAATCGGCGATAACATACAATGAGCAGTTCTTC. Translating gives CSAEDQSAITYNEQFF.

The genes are TRBV12-3 or TRBV12-4 and TRBJ2-7; D unclear. This CDR3 has 14 amino acids. Trimming removed 7 bases from V and 0 bases from J, with 13 bases in between. DNA of the CDR3: TGTGCCAGCATGGAAAAACAGACCTCCTACGAGCAGTACTTC. Translation: CASMEKQTSYEQYF.

The chain is built from TRBV18 and TRBJ2-7; no reliable D call. The CDR3 runs 13 residues. The germline V gene has CDR1 KGHSH and CDR2 LQKENI. Trimming left V 3 bases short and J 5 bases short, with 11 bases between. The CDR3 loop is CASSPKTWHEQYF. The CDR3 bases are TGTGCCAGCTCACCGAAGACATGGCACGAGCAGTACTTC.